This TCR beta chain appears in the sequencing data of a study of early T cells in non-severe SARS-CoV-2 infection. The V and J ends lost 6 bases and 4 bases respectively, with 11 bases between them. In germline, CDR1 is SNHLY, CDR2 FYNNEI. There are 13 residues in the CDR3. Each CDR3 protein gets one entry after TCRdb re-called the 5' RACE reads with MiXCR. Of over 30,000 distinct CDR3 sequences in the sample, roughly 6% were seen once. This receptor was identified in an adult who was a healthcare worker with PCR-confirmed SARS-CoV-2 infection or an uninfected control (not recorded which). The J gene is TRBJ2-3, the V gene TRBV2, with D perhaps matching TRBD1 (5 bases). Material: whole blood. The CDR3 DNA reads TGTGCCAGCAGCTTTGGGGCGGCAGATACGCAGTATTTT. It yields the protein CASSFGAADTQYF.